This section outlines one TCR beta chain sequence together with its context. Its antigen is still unknown. With 60 Vbeta and 13 Jbeta primers, the PCR was carried out. Some clones are missing from TCRdb's copy, which holds only in-frame ones; the method was immunoSEQ multiplex PCR. The sample includes approximately 100,000 clones, 70% to 85% seen only once; the top ten take roughly 0.76%. The entry originates in a study of cytomegalovirus exposure and HLA in healthy donors. The study, taken as a whole, reports: A later analysis found common viral pathogens apparently linked to several of the most significant clusters. Presence/absence analyses assumed roughly uniform sequencing depth across donors, which may not hold. About 87% or about 30% of the time was how often most TCR beta V segments were productive, according to an earlier analysis. Highest at DRB1 and lowest at HLA-C, TCR association rates differed among HLA loci in a later analysis.

The junction had 6 bases not matched to a gene; V was cut back by 9 bases and J by 5 bases. Per the germline V gene, CDR1 is WNHNN and CDR2 is SYGVQD (reference sequence). CDR3 length equals 14 residues. The source is a boy aged 5-17 years in good health and CMV-seronegative. J is TRBJ2-1 and V is TRBV10-1; TRBD1 aligns across 11 bases. Specimen: PBMCs. The CDR3 bases are TGCGCCAGTTCCGGGACAGGGGGGAACAATGAGCAGTTCTTC. This translates into CASSGTGGNNEQFF.